These 2 T cell receptor beta chains were sequenced from one sample in a study of shared clonotypes between healthy human individuals. Naive CD8 populations comprised CD45RO-negative cells positively selected for CCR7, excluding terminally differentiated effector memory CD45RA+ cells. Here immunoSEQ multiplex PCR was the method, and the copy in TCRdb shows in-frame clones only, minus some. The sample lists around 2,000,000 clones, around 96% seen once, with 0.85% to 1.2% in the top ten. The sample taken for sequencing was naive CD8+ T cells sorted from blood. Source of these receptors: a young man in good health.

This rearrangement joins TRBV6-1 to TRBJ1-1, with D possibly TRBD1 on 6 matching bases. CDR3 size: 13 residues. Germline CDR1 MNHNS, CDR2 SASEGT. The ends were cut back, 5 bases at V and 5 bases at J, with 12 bases in the middle. The CDR3 protein is CASSKQGVTEAFF. The CDR3 DNA reads TGTGCCAGCAGTAAACAGGGAGTAACTGAAGCTTTCTTT.

The chain recombines TRBV9 with TRBJ2-2, with D possibly matching TRBD2 (6 bases). V was cut by 3 bases and J by 7 bases, with 10 bases left in between. The CDR3 sequence is 13 residues long. Per the germline V gene, CDR1 is SGDLS and CDR2 is YYNGEE. The CDR3 reads CASSAGLSGELFF. In DNA form, the CDR3 reads TGTGCCAGCAGCGCGGGACTGAGCGGGGAGCTGTTTTTT.